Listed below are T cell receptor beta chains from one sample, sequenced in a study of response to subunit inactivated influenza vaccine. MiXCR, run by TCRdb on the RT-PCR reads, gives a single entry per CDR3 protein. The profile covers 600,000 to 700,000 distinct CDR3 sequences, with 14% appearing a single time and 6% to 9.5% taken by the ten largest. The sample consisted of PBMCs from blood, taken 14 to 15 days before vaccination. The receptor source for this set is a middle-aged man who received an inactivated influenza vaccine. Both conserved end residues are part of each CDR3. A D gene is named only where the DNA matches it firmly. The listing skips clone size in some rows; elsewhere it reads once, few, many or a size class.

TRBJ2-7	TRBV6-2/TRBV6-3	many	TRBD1	CASMGLQGAYEQYF	TGTGCCAGCATGGGCCTGCAGGGGGCCTACGAGCAGTACTTC
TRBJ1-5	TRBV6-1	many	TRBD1	CASSKQGAGNQPQHF	TGTGCCAGCAGTAAACAGGGGGCGGGCAATCAGCCCCAGCATTTT
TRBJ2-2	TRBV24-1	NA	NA	CATSDLRGRGTGELFF	TGTGCCACCAGTGATTTGAGGGGACGCGGCACCGGGGAGCTGTTTTTT
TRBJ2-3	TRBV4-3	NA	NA	CASSQGPGQSSTDTQYF	TGCGCCAGCAGCCAAGGACCGGGACAATCAAGCACAGATACGCAGTATTTT
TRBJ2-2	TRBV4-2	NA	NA	CASSPASSTGELFF	TGTGCCAGCAGCCCCGCCTCCTCCACCGGGGAGCTGTTTTTT
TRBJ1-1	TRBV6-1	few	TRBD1	CASKVTDRGSSEAFF	TGTGCCAGCAAGGTCACGGACAGGGGGTCGAGTGAAGCTTTCTTT
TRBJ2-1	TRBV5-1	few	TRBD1	CASSLEGADYNEQFF	TGCGCCAGCAGCTTGGAGGGGGCGGATTACAATGAGCAGTTCTTC
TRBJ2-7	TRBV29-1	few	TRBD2	CSATGTSGYEQYF	TGCAGCGCTACCGGGACTAGCGGCTACGAGCAGTACTTC
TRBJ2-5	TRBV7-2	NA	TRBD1	CASSLAFRDRQYF	TGTGCCAGCAGCTTAGCCTTCCGGGACAGGCAGTACTTC
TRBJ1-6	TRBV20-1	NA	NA	CSAREVDLNNSPLHF	TGCAGTGCTAGAGAGGTCGACCTGAATAATTCACCCCTCCACTTT
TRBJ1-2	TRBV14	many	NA	CASSQGPTGYTF	TGTGCCAGCAGCCAAGGGCCGACCGGCTACACCTTC
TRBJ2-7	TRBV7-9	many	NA	CASSLAEGFEQYF	TGTGCCAGCAGCTTAGCGGAAGGGTTCGAGCAGTACTTC
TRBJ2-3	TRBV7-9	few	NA	CASSGWADTQYF	TGTGCCAGCAGTGGCTGGGCAGATACGCAGTATTTT
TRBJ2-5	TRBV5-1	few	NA	CASTQGRGKKETQYF	TGCGCCAGCACCCAGGGCAGGGGAAAAAAAGAGACCCAGTACTTC
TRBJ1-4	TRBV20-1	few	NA	CSAGGGGRNEKLFF	TGCAGTGCAGGGGGGGGAGGGCGGAATGAAAAACTGTTTTTT
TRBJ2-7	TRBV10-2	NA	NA	CASSEGRWAYEQYF	TGCGCCAGCAGTGAGGGTAGGTGGGCCTACGAGCAGTACTTC
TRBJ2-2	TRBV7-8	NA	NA	CASSPPRGGGPDTGELFF	TGTGCCAGCAGCCCACCTCGAGGTGGGGGGCCGGACACCGGGGAGCTGTTTTTT
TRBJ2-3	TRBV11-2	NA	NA	CASSSRGDTIRSTDTQYF	TGTGCCAGCAGCTCAAGAGGGGACACAATCAGGAGCACAGATACGCAGTATTTT
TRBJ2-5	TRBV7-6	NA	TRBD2	CASSPLAGSSETQYF	TGTGCCAGCAGTCCATTAGCGGGCTCCAGTGAGACCCAGTACTTC
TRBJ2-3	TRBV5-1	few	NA	CASSWRDTDTQYF	TGCGCCAGCAGCTGGAGGGACACAGATACGCAGTATTTT
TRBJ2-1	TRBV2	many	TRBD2	CASSGRTSRRSYNEQFF	TGTGCCAGCAGTGGTAGGACTAGCCGACGCTCCTACAATGAGCAGTTCTTC
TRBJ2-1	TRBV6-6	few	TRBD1	CASSYAGGHEQFF	TGTGCCAGCAGTTACGCAGGGGGCCACGAGCAGTTCTTC
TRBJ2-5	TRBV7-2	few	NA	CASSARRASETQYF	TGTGCCAGCAGCGCGAGGAGGGCCAGCGAGACCCAGTACTTC
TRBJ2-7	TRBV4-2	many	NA	CASSQGAGAYEQYF	TGTGCCAGCAGCCAGGGGGCCGGGGCCTACGAGCAGTACTTC
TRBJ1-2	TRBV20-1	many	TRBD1	CSVQGVGGYTF	TGCAGTGTACAGGGGGTGGGCGGCTACACCTTC
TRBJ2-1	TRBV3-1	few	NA	CATRTNTEGYNEQFF	TGTGCCACCCGGACAAACACGGAGGGCTACAATGAGCAGTTCTTC
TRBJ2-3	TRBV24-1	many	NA	CATSDPDSTDTQYF	TGTGCCACCAGTGACCCAGACAGCACAGATACGCAGTATTTT
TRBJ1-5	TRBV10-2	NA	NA	CASSEGTRNQPQHF	TGCGCCAGCAGTGAGGGGACCCGCAATCAGCCCCAGCATTTT
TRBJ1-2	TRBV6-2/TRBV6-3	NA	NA	CASTLLARYGYTF	TGTGCCAGCACCCTACTCGCCCGCTATGGCTACACCTTC
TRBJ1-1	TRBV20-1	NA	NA	CSARPPREMNTEAFF	TGCAGTGCTAGACCCCCACGGGAGATGAACACTGAAGCTTTCTTT
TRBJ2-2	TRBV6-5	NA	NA	CASSYSGVSGELFF	TGTGCCAGCAGTTACAGTGGTGTTTCCGGGGAGCTGTTTTTT
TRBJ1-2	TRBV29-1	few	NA	CSVGARRLANYGYTF	TGCAGCGTTGGGGCCCGACGCTTAGCTAACTATGGCTACACCTTC
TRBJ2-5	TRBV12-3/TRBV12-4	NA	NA	CASTLREGETQYF	TGTGCCAGCACTCTCCGAGAGGGTGAGACCCAGTACTTC
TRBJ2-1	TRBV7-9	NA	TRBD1	CASSRETGGAGNEQFF	TGTGCCAGCAGCCGGGAGACAGGGGGCGCTGGCAATGAGCAGTTCTTC
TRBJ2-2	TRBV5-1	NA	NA	CASSLGGEELFF	TGCGCCAGCAGCTTGGGGGGAGAGGAGCTGTTTTTT
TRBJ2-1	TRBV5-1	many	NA	CASSTSSRGNYNEQFF	TGCGCCAGCAGCACATCCAGCCGGGGGAACTACAATGAGCAGTTCTTC
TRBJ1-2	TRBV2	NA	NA	CASSEEGRAYGYTF	TGTGCCAGCAGTGAGGAGGGGCGCGCCTATGGCTACACCTTC
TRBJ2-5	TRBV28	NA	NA	CASSPLTRPEETQYF	TGTGCCAGCAGTCCGCTGACTAGACCAGAAGAGACCCAGTACTTC
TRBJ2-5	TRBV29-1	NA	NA	CSVGRQGGVGETQYF	TGCAGCGTGGGACGACAGGGAGGTGTAGGGGAGACCCAGTACTTC
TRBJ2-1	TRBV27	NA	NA	CASSLPPLGGKVDEQFF	TGTGCCAGCAGTTTACCCCCCCTGGGCGGGAAAGTCGATGAGCAGTTCTTC
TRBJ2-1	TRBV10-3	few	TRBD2	CAISSGGDRGGEQFF	TGTGCCATCAGTAGCGGGGGGGACCGAGGGGGTGAGCAGTTCTTC
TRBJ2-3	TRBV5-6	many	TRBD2	CASSPRKAGVNTQYF	TGTGCCAGCAGCCCACGGAAGGCGGGAGTGAATACGCAGTATTTT
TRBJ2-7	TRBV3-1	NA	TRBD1	CASRRQGESYEQYF	TGTGCCAGCAGAAGACAGGGTGAATCCTACGAGCAGTACTTC
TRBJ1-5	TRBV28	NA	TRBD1	CASSLARGIQPQHF	TGTGCCAGCAGTTTGGCCAGGGGGATTCAGCCCCAGCATTTT
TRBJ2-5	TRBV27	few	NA	CASSPSLRTTQYF	TGTGCCAGCAGTCCTAGCCTCCGAACGACCCAGTACTTC
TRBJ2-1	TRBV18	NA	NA	CASSPNEVAIPSGWQFF	TGTGCCAGCTCACCCAACGAGGTGGCTATCCCTTCGGGTTGGCAGTTCTTC
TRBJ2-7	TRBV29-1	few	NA	CSVEDSAGDSYEQYF	TGCAGCGTTGAAGATTCTGCAGGGGACTCCTACGAGCAGTACTTC
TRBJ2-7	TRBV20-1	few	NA	CSARLWTAYEQYF	TGCAGTGCTAGGTTGTGGACAGCCTACGAGCAGTACTTC
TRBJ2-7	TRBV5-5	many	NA	CASSSTRTVSYEQYF	TGTGCCAGCAGCTCGACGCGGACAGTCTCCTACGAGCAGTACTTC
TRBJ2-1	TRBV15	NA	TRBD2	CATSREAAGDYNEQFF	TGTGCCACCAGCAGAGAGGCAGCGGGGGATTACAATGAGCAGTTCTTC